This T cell receptor (beta chain) was sequenced in a study of cytomegalovirus exposure and HLA in healthy donors. Overall study context: Inside one of the first data releases sat roughly 80 million unique TCRs taken from HLA-typed donors. Study-wide findings and caveats: Association with HLA alleles at 0.05 false discovery rate was found for 16,951 TCR beta sequences in a later analysis.

Use of 60 Vbeta and 13 Jbeta primers characterized the PCR. Some clones are missing from TCRdb's copy, which holds only in-frame ones; the method was immunoSEQ multiplex PCR. The sample holds fewer than 250,000 clones; 82% are singletons and the top ten take roughly 5.5%. The V gene end was trimmed by 1 base and the J gene end by 9 bases; junction bases not matched to a gene: 3. The CDR3 runs to 13 residues. Germline-derived CDR1 and CDR2 are SGHNT and YENEEA. In regard to this clone: No antigen is known for it.

The receptor was derived from a man in his forties in good health and CMV-seropositive. Sequencing used PBMCs. This chain uses TRBV11-3 with TRBJ2-1, with 7 positions matching TRBD2. The CDR3 nucleotides are TGTGCCAGCAGCTTAGGGGGGGGGAGTGAGCAGTTCTTC. Residues: CASSLGGGSEQFF.